The clone carrying this TCR beta chain was seen once. This CDR3 is built from 14 residues. V lost 7 bases and J lost 8, with 21 bases in between. From germline, CDR1 is SGHRS and CDR2 YFSETQ. Sorting used thawed, overnight-rested PBMC stained with anti-CD3, a viability dye and GMM-loaded CD1B tetramer. The lipid loaded on the CD1B tetramers was C32 glucose monomycolate from Rhodococcus equi. Before cryopreservation, the sorted PBMC lost their CD14-expressing monocytes. This entry is derived from a study of T cells in tuberculosis. Chain pairing is unknown; alpha and beta were sequenced separately. The table came from immunoSEQ multiplex PCR; TCRdb's copy has only in-frame clones and leaves some out. The sample yields around 60,000 clones, 80% to 85% seen once.

The receptor was derived from an adult woman with latent tuberculosis. The chain combines TRBV5-1 with TRBJ1-2; D is perhaps TRBD1 (5 bases). Sequencing was done on a sample of CD1b-GMM tetramer-negative cells sorted from PBMCs. The CDR3 spells CASAEAGGAQGYTF. CDR3 DNA: TGCGCCAGCGCAGAGGCGGGGGGTGCTCAAGGCTACACCTTC. Full variable domain (missing parts from reference TRBV5-1 and TRBJ1-2): KAGVTQTPRYLIKTRGQQVTLSCSPISGHRSVSWYQQTPGQGLQFLFEYFSETQRNKGNFPGRFSGRQFSNSRSEMNVSTLELGDSALYLCASAEAGGAQGYTFGSGTRLTVV.